Sequencing of this T cell receptor (beta chain) was carried out in a study of T cells after yellow fever vaccination. Study background: In the case of low-cell-number fractions, SMART-Seq v4 Ultra Low Input was used for preparation. Study-wide findings and caveats: Abundant clonotypes (contaminants from the bulk population) could be present in FACS-sorted repertoires. Subsequent booster samples again held most clones from primary vaccination (96% CD4, 85% to 90% CD8).

The CDR3 has 16 residues. The germline CDR1 and CDR2 sequences are SGDLS and YYNGEE. Trimming pared 4 bases from V and 2 bases from J, leaving 19 bases between. A process of 5'RACE template switching, which added a universal primer site and UMIs, was used to make TCR cDNA. Using its own MiXCR run on the 5' RACE reads, TCRdb lists one record per CDR3 protein. The sample lists 60,000 to 85,000 distinct CDR3 sequences, approximately 7% occurring once. This clonotype was counted only a few times. Its specificity is not known. The chain combines TRBV9 with TRBJ2-7; D is tentatively TRBD1 or TRBD2 (5 bases each). The clonotype comes from a man in his late teens or twenties who received the YFV17D yellow fever vaccine. The sample consisted of CD8+ T cells sorted from PBMCs, taken 35 to 50 days after the first yellow fever vaccination. Here the CDR3 reads CASSKTGRTGPYEQYF. CDR3 DNA: TGTGCCAGCAGCAAGACGGGACGAACAGGCCCCTACGAGCAGTACTTC.